Each of the 10 T cell receptor beta chains below was sequenced from the same sample in a study of neoadjuvant anti-PD-1 for oral cavity cancer. Described time point: after neoadjuvant nivolumab, at surgical resection. Assay used: immunoSEQ multiplex PCR; TCRdb lists only in-frame clones, some missing. This sample has approximately 8,400 clones; 75% to 85% occur once, and the top ten carry 4% to 5%. This specimen consisted of PBMCs, obtained after nivolumab (anti-PD-1) treatment. The source of these receptors is a person between 35 and 79 years old with oral cavity squamous cell carcinoma.

The rearrangement links TRBV2 to TRBJ2-3; 12 positions agree with TRBD2. Trimming took 6 bases from V and 7 from J; bases not matched to a gene: 8. This CDR3 is built from 15 residues. Germline CDR1 SNHLY, CDR2 FYNNEI. In DNA, the CDR3 is TGTGCCAGCAGCGCTAGCGGGAGGGCCTTACATACGCAGTATTTT. This encodes CASSASGRALHTQYF.

CDR3 DNA sequence: TGCGCCAGCAGTCCCGGGACAGGGCTCTACGAGCAGTACTTC. The encoded protein is CASSPGTGLYEQYF. V and J are TRBV5-1 and TRBJ2-7, with TRBD1 matching over 9 bases. Germline CDR1 and CDR2: SGHRS and YFSETQ. The CDR3 extends over 14 amino acids. V was pared by 5 bases and J by 3 bases, with 6 bases of the junction left unmatched.

The gene calls are TRBV2 and TRBJ2-3; D tentatively fits TRBD1 or TRBD2 (6 bases each). Germline CDR1 SNHLY, CDR2 FYNNEI. Trimming cost V 9 bases and J 6 bases, with 10 bases left between them. The CDR3 extends over 11 amino acids. CDR3 bases: TGTGCCAGAGGGGGGTTGGATACGCAGTATTTT. Translated: CARGGLDTQYF.

V is TRBV6-6 and J is TRBJ2-7; D is ambiguous. The CDR3 is 14 amino acids. The ends were cut back, 7 bases at V and 2 bases at J, with 15 bases in the middle. Germline CDR1 is MNHNY and CDR2 is SVGAGI (reference sequence). The CDR3 here is CASKQSTAAYEQYF. The CDR3 region has the DNA TGTGCCAGCAAACAGAGCACGGCTGCCTACGAGCAGTACTTC.

Only one count was recorded for this clone. The genes are TRBV9 and TRBJ2-3; no definite D call. Germline V gene sequence: CDR1 SGDLS, CDR2 YYNGEE. The length of the CDR3 is 14 residues. Trimming pared 1 base from V and 4 bases from J, leaving 10 bases between. As DNA, the CDR3 is TGTGCCAGCAGCGTAATCAGTGGGCCAGATACGCAGTATTTT. As protein: CASSVISGPDTQYF.

DNA for the CDR3: TGTGCCTGGAGGGGACATCCGAATCAGCCCCAGCATTTT. Its translation is CAWRGHPNQPQHF. V is TRBV30 and J is TRBJ1-5; the D gene is possibly TRBD1 (6 bases). Germline V gene data show CDR1 as GTSNPN and CDR2 as SVGIG (reference sequence). The V end was cut by 3 bases, the J end by 4 bases, with 10 bases between. CDR3 length: 13 residues.

The chain couples TRBV4-1 to TRBJ2-7, with 7 bases matching TRBD2. CDR1 is MGHRA and CDR2 is YSYEKL in the germline V gene. The V segment lost 0 bases and the J segment 3 bases; nucleotides outside the gene matches: 11. The CDR3 runs to 17 residues. CDR3 protein: CASSQDPAGALRYEQYF. Here the CDR3 DNA reads TGCGCCAGCAGCCAAGATCCCGCGGGAGCCCTCCGCTACGAGCAGTACTTC.

The rearrangement uses TRBV7-2 and TRBJ2-2, with TRBD2 matching over 9 bases. Losses at the gene ends were 6 bases for V and 6 bases for J; bases not matched to a gene: 8. Per germline, CDR1 SGHTA and CDR2 FQGNSA. The CDR3 is made up of 15 amino acids. In DNA, the CDR3 is TGTGCCAGCAGGATTAGGCGCGGGGGGGCCGGGGAGCTGTTTTTT. It yields the protein CASRIRRGGAGELFF.

CDR3 protein: CASSVDSGANVLTF. The DNA for the CDR3 is TGTGCCAGCAGCGTCGACTCTGGGGCCAACGTCCTGACTTTC. The chain is built from TRBV9 and TRBJ2-6; D remains unclear. Trimming removed 2 bases at V and 0 bases at J, with 3 bases between. Looked up from germline, CDR1 is SGDLS and CDR2 is YYNGEE. The CDR3 loop spans 14 amino acids.

This clone was recorded once. The chain employs TRBV25-1 and TRBJ1-2; a possible D gene is TRBD1 (5 bases). CDR3 size: 15 residues. Germline CDR1 is MGHDK and CDR2 is SYGVNS. Trimming stripped 6 bases from V and 7 bases from J, with 21 bases between. The chain's CDR3 is CASRGPHGGVGGYTF. Here the CDR3 DNA reads TGTGCCAGCAGGGGACCCCACGGTGGGGTCGGTGGCTACACCTTC.